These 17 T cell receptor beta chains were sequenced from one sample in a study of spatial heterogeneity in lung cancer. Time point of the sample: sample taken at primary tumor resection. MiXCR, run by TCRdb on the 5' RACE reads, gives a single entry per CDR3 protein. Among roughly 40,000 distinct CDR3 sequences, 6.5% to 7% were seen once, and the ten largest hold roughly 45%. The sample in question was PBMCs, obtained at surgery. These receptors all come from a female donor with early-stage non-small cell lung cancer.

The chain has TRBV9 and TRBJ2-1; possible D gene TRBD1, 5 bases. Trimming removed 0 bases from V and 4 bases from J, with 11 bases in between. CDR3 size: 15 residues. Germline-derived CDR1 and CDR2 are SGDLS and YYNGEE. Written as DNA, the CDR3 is TGTGCCAGCAGCGTAGGGCTAGGGGATTACAATGAGCAGTTCTTC. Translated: CASSVGLGDYNEQFF.

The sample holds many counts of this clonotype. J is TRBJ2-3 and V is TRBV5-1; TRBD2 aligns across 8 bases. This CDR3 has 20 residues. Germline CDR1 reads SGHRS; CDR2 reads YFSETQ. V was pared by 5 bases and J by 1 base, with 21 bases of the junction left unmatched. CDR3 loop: CASSSTGTIVLAGGTDTQYF. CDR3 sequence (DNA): TGCGCCAGCAGTTCCACCGGGACAATTGTTCTAGCGGGTGGCACAGATACGCAGTATTTT.

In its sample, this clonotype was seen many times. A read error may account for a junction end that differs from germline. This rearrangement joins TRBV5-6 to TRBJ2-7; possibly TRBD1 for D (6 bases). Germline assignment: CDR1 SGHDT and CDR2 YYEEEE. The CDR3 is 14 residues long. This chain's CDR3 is CASSSQGFEYGQYF. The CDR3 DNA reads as TGTGCCAGCAGCTCACAGGGATTTGAATACGGGCAGTACTTC.

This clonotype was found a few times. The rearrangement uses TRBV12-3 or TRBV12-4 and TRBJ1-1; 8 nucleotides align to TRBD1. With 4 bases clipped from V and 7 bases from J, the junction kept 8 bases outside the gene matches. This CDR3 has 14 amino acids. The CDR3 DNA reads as TGTGCCAGCAGTTCTCTTGGACAGGGCAATGAAGCTTTCTTT. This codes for CASSSLGQGNEAFF.

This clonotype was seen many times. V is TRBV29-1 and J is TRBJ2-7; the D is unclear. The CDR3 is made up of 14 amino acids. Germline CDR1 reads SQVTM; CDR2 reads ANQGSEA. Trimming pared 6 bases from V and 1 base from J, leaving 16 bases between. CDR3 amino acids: CSVSRGPISYEQYF. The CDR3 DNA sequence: TGCAGCGTCTCTCGAGGCCCAATTTCCTACGAGCAGTACTTC.

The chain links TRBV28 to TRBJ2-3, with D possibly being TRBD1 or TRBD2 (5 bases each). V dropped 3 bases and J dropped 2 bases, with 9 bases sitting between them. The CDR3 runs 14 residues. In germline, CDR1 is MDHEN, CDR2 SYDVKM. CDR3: CASSLMGDTDTQYF. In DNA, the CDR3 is TGTGCCAGCAGTTTGATGGGGGACACAGATACGCAGTATTTT.

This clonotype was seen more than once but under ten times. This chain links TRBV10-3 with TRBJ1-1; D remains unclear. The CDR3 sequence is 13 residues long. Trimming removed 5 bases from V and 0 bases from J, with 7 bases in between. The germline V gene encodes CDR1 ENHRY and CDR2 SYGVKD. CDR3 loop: CAISFGVNTEAFF. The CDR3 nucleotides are TGTGCCATCAGTTTCGGAGTGAACACTGAAGCTTTCTTT.

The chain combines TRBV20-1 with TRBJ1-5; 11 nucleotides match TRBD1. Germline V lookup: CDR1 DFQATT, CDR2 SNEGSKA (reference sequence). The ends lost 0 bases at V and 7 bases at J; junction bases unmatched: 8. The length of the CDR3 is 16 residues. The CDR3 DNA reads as TGCAGTGCTAGAGATCGTAGGACAGGGGGCGAACAGCCCCAGCATTTT. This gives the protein CSARDRRTGGEQPQHF.

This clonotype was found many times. The CDR3 nucleotides read TGTGCCAGCAGCTTAGAGGGAGACAGGCCCCAGCATTTT. It is translated as CASSLEGDRPQHF. This chain links TRBV11-2 with TRBJ1-5; D is possibly TRBD1 (5 bases). V was pared by 0 bases and J by 9 bases, with 9 bases between. Germline CDR1 SGHAT, CDR2 FQNNGV. The CDR3 sequence is 13 residues long.

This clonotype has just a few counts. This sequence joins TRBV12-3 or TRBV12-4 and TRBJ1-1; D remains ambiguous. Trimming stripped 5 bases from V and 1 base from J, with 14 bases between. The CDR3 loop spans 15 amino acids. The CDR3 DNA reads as TGTGCCAGCAGTGTAAGGACCGCACCGAACACTGAAGCTTTCTTT. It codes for CASSVRTAPNTEAFF.

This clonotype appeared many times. CDR3 amino acids: CSVAPATDTQYF. The CDR3 coding sequence is TGCAGCGTTGCCCCGGCCACAGATACGCAGTATTTT. V gene TRBV29-1 combines with J gene TRBJ2-3; D is undetermined. The ends were cut back, 4 bases at V and 2 bases at J, with 7 bases in the middle. Germline lookup yields CDR1 SQVTM and CDR2 ANQGSEA. The CDR3 runs 12 residues.

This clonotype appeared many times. Written as DNA, the CDR3 is TGTGCCATCAGTGCACAGGGGGCTCGCCAAGAGACCCAGTACTTC. This encodes CAISAQGARQETQYF. This chain joins TRBV10-3 and TRBJ2-5; 9 bases are a match to TRBD1. V was pared by 4 bases and J by 1 base, with 4 bases of the junction left unmatched. The CDR3 runs to 15 residues. Germline assignment: CDR1 ENHRY and CDR2 SYGVKD.

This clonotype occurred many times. CDR3 sequence (DNA): TGCGCCAGCAGCTTGATGGGTGGGACTGAAGCTTTCTTT. This gives the protein CASSLMGGTEAFF. The chain combines TRBV5-1 with TRBJ1-1, with D hard to call. Germline assignment: CDR1 SGHRS and CDR2 YFSETQ. CDR3 length equals 13 residues. The V end lost 1 base, the J end lost 5 bases, and 9 bases lay between the germline ends.

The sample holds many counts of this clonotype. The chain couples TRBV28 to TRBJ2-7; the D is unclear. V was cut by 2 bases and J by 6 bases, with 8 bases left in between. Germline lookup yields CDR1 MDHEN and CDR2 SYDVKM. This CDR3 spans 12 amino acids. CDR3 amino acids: CASSLKATEQYF. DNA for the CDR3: TGTGCCAGCAGTTTAAAGGCTACCGAGCAGTACTTC. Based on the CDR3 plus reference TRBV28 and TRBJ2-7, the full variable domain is DVKVTQSSRYLVKRTGEKVFLECVQDMDHENMFWYRQDPGLGLRLIYFSYDVKMKEKGDIPEGYSVSREKKERFSLILESASTNQTSMYLCASSLKATEQYFGPGTRLTVT.

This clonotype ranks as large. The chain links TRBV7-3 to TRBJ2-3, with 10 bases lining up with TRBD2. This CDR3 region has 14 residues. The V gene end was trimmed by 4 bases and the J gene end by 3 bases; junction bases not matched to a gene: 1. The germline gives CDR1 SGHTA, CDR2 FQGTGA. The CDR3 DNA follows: TGTGCCAGCAGCTCGGGACTAGCGACAGATACGCAGTATTTT. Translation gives CASSSGLATDTQYF.

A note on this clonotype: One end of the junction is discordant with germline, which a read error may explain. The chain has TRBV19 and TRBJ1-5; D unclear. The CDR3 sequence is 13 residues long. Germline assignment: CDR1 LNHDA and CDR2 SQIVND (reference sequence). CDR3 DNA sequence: TGTGCCAGTAGAATAGATAGGGATCAGCCCCAGCATTTT. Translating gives CASRIDRDQPQHF.

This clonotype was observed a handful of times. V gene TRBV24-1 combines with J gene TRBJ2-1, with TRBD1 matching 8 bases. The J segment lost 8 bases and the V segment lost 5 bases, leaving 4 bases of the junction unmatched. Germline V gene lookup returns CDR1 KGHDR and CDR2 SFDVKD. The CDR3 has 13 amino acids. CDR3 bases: TGTGCCACCAGTGTGGCAGGGGGCTATGAGCAGTTCTTC. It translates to CATSVAGGYEQFF.